There are many counts of the clone carrying this T cell receptor (beta chain). Its antigen is not identified. These data belong to a study of T cell repertoires in cytomegalovirus infection. TCRdb reanalysed the reads using MiXCR and keeps one entry per CDR3 protein. This sample yields around 49,000 distinct CDR3 sequences, of which 15% to 25% are seen a single time; around a quarter belongs to the top ten. This receptor was taken from a human donor in good health (CMV status not recorded). Some clones in this sample may be carry-over from other donors' samples. Sequencing was performed on CD8+ T cells from cultured PBMCs, taken from culture after CMV antigen stimulation.

DNA for the CDR3: TGTGCCAGCAGTTTGGTTCGCAGGGATGATGGCTACACCTTC. Protein product: CASSLVRRDDGYTF. This rearrangement joins TRBV28 to TRBJ1-2; D may be TRBD1 (5 bases). V was cut by 3 bases and J by 6 bases, with 14 bases left in between. Per germline, CDR1 MDHEN and CDR2 SYDVKM. There are 14 residues in the CDR3.